The T cell receptor beta chain under discussion was sequenced for a study of T cells after yellow fever vaccination. The overall study: Libraries from low-cell-number fractions were prepared with the SMART-Seq v4 Ultra Low Input RNA kit. Study-level points and caveats: Booster samples showed a return of most primary-vaccination clones (about 96% CD4, roughly 85% CD8). Any FACS-sorted repertoire could hold abundant clonotypes that contaminate it from the bulk population.

In TCRdb, the 5' RACE reads were re-called with MiXCR into one record per CDR3 protein. The profile shows just over 300,000 distinct CDR3 sequences, around 3.9% of them singletons. Germline-derived CDR1 and CDR2 are DFQATT and SNEGSKA (reference sequence). Deletions cut 5 bases from V and 10 bases from J, with 14 bases between. This CDR3 is built from 11 residues. This clonotype was detected a few times. Its antigen remains unidentified. The chain employs TRBV20-1 and TRBJ1-1, with D hard to call. Sequencing was performed on PBMCs, taken on the day of the yellow fever booster vaccination. The receptor comes from a man younger than 30 who received the YFV17D yellow fever vaccine. The CDR3 loop is CSAPDGLGAFF. Written as DNA, the CDR3 is TGCAGTGCTCCCGACGGTCTCGGAGCTTTCTTT.